The 4 T cell receptor beta chains below were found in one sample sequenced in a study of OX40 agonist ivuxolimab in advanced cancers. Here immunoSEQ multiplex PCR was the method, and the copy in TCRdb shows in-frame clones only, minus some. The sample lists 80,000 to 100,000 clones, approximately 88% occurring once. Sequences were derived from CD4+ or CD8+ T cells sorted from blood, sampled in a trial of the OX40 agonist ivuxolimab. These receptors were collected from an adult with an advanced solid tumor such as melanoma, head and neck, liver or kidney cancer.

A word on this clone: The sample holds other DNA sequences that translate to the same CDR3. The chain employs TRBV2 and TRBJ1-1, with D possibly being TRBD1 (6 bases). The V and J ends lost 9 bases and 0 bases respectively, with 11 bases between them. In germline, CDR1 is SNHLY, CDR2 FYNNEI. The CDR3 length is 13 residues. In DNA form, the CDR3 reads TGTGCCAGTAGAGGGGACATGAACACTGAAGCTTTCTTT. Residues: CASRGDMNTEAFF. The full variable domain, rest sourced from reference TRBV2 and TRBJ1-1, is EPEVTQTPSHQVTQMGQEVILRCVPISNHLYFYWYRQILGQKVEFLVSFYNNEISEKSEIFDDQFSVERPDGSNFTLKIRSTKLEDSAMYFCASRGDMNTEAFFGQGTRLTVV.

This chain uses TRBV5-8 with TRBJ2-2, with TRBD1 matching over 7 bases. The germline V gene has CDR1 SGHTS and CDR2 YDEGEE. The junction had 7 bases not matched to a gene; V was cut back by 3 bases and J by 5 bases. This CDR3 spans 15 amino acids. DNA for the CDR3: TGTGCCAGCAGCTCGGGACAGCGGTGGACCGGGGAGCTGTTTTTT. Translation gives CASSSGQRWTGELFF.

The chain joins TRBV7-2 to TRBJ2-1, with D possibly TRBD2 on 5 matching bases. Germline lookup yields CDR1 SGHTA and CDR2 FQGNSA. The CDR3 extends over 15 amino acids. V lost 0 bases and J 2 bases, leaving 8 bases between the germline ends. This chain's CDR3 is CASSLASGTYNEQFF. The CDR3 nucleotides read TGTGCCAGCAGCTTAGCGAGCGGAACCTACAATGAGCAGTTCTTC.

V and J are TRBV6-7 and TRBJ2-1; D might be TRBD1 or TRBD2, each matching 5 bases. TRBV6-7 is noted as an ORF with a role that remains uncertain. The CDR3 is made up of 12 amino acids. V was clipped by 8 bases and J by 8 bases, with 13 bases between them. The CDR3 loop is CASPPGADEQFF. In DNA form, the CDR3 reads TGTGCCAGCCCTCCCGGGGCAGATGAGCAGTTCTTC.